Below are 19 T cell receptor beta chains sequenced from a single sample in a study of blood T cell repertoires in COVID-19 (dated by TCRdb to 2018 to 2020). Libraries were constructed by the immunoSEQ multiplex PCR assay. Here the immuneACCESS table is served through TCRdb, limited to in-frame sequences with V and J called. Missing clones are a known gap in these copies; in checked studies unresolved V genes cover under half, and the rest lacks a known reason. Present in this sample are about 100,000 clones, 70% to 90% of which were seen just once. The ten largest account for 4% to 5% of the sample. Specimen: peripheral blood. The receptors stem from a human donor with COVID-19, enrolled during active disease. The donor label of this sample is uncertain.

The genes are TRBV6-5 and TRBJ2-7; 8 nucleotides agree with TRBD1. After removal of 7 bases from V and 4 bases from J, the junction contained 9 bases not matched to a gene. This CDR3 region has 14 residues. Germline CDR1 reads MNHEY; CDR2 reads SVGAGI. CDR3 bases: TGTGCCAGCACCCCTGGGACAGGCTCGTACGAGCAGTACTTC. Encoded protein: CASTPGTGSYEQYF.

The chain recombines TRBV6-5 with TRBJ1-1, with 9 bases identical to TRBD1. This CDR3 comprises 14 residues. Germline loops: CDR1 MNHEY, CDR2 SVGAGI. The J segment lost 1 base and the V segment lost 6 bases, leaving 3 bases of the junction unmatched. The CDR3 bases are TGTGCCAGCAGACGGACAGGGGAGAACACTGAAGCTTTCTTT. Protein: CASRRTGENTEAFF.

The chain joins TRBV10-3 to TRBJ2-5; tentatively, D is TRBD2 (6 bases). Germline-derived CDR1 and CDR2 are ENHRY and SYGVKD. V was trimmed by 6 bases and J by 3 bases, leaving 17 bases between them. The CDR3 runs to 15 residues. The CDR3 loop is CAIRPAGRREETQYF. In DNA, the CDR3 is TGTGCCATCAGGCCCGCAGGGAGGAGGGAAGAGACCCAGTACTTC.

The V call is TRBV10-3, the J call TRBJ2-2, with 7 bases lining up with TRBD1. In germline, CDR1 is ENHRY, CDR2 SYGVKD. V was clipped by 10 bases and J by 4 bases; unmatched bases: 3. CDR3 size: 12 residues. CDR3: CASGQATGELFF. CDR3 coding DNA: TGTGCCAGTGGACAGGCCACCGGGGAGCTGTTTTTT.

The chain carries TRBV7-9 and TRBJ1-1, with D perhaps TRBD1 (6 bases). This CDR3 spans 15 amino acids. CDR1 SEHNR and CDR2 FQNEAQ come from the germline V gene (reference sequence). Trimming took off 5 bases at V and 1 base at J, with 14 bases between the two ends. The CDR3 protein is CASSPPGGRNTEAFF. The DNA for the CDR3 is TGTGCCAGCAGCCCCCCCGGGGGGCGGAACACTGAAGCTTTCTTT.

The CDR3 coding sequence is TGTGCCAGCAGCTTAACTGCTTTGAGACACCGTGCCTTTCGGCCCCTCCACTTT. Protein: CASSLTALRHRAFRPLHF. The rearrangement joins TRBV11-2 to TRBJ1-6; D ambiguous. The CDR3 contains 18 residues. Germline lookup yields CDR1 SGHAT and CDR2 FQNNGV. The V gene lost 2 bases and the J gene lost 13 bases, with 27 bases spanning the gap.

V usage is TRBV19 and J usage is TRBJ1-1; 7 bases are shared with TRBD1. Germline loops: CDR1 LNHDA, CDR2 SQIVND (reference sequence). V dropped 6 bases and J dropped 3; count of bases not matched to a gene: 4. CDR3 length equals 13 residues. The CDR3 DNA is TGTGCCAGTAGCAATACAGGGGACACTGAAGCTTTCTTT. Its translation is CASSNTGDTEAFF.

V usage is TRBV29-1 and J usage is TRBJ2-3, with 7 bases lining up with TRBD2. The germline V gene encodes CDR1 SQVTM and CDR2 ANQGSEA. The V gene end was trimmed by 6 bases and the J gene end by 2 bases; junction bases not matched to a gene: 11. There are 15 residues in the CDR3. CDR3 sequence: CSVGVLAEYTDTQYF. The CDR3 coding sequence is TGCAGCGTGGGGGTTCTAGCGGAATACACAGATACGCAGTATTTT.

The rearrangement uses TRBV6-2 or TRBV6-3 and TRBJ1-1; 7 bases match TRBD1. The CDR3 runs to 11 residues. The ends lost 5 bases at V and 11 bases at J; junction bases unmatched: 5. The germline CDR1 and CDR2 sequences are MNHEY and SVGEGT. As DNA, the CDR3 is TGTGCCAGCAGTGCACAGGGGAGCGCTTTCTTT. Its translation: CASSAQGSAFF.

The V call is TRBV6-6, the J call TRBJ1-2; 9 bases align to TRBD1. J lost 2 bases, V lost 6 bases, and 4 bases had no gene match. The CDR3 runs 14 residues. Germline V CDR1 and CDR2: MNHNY, SVGAGI (reference sequence). The CDR3 DNA reads TGTGCCAGCAGGGGCGGGACAGGGAACTATGGCTACACCTTC. Protein: CASRGGTGNYGYTF.

The chain's CDR3 is CASSLGPGSSYEQYF. The CDR3 DNA sequence: TGCGCCAGCAGCTTGGGCCCAGGAAGCTCCTACGAGCAGTACTTC. V is TRBV5-1 and J is TRBJ2-7; D is unclear. V was shortened by 0 bases and J by 0 bases, with 10 bases between the two germline ends. The CDR3 covers 15 residues. From germline, CDR1 is SGHRS and CDR2 YFSETQ.

The chain combines TRBV19 with TRBJ1-5, with TRBD1 matching over 10 bases. This CDR3 comprises 15 residues. The trim removed 5 bases at V and 5 bases at J, leaving 6 bases unmatched. Germline lookup yields CDR1 LNHDA and CDR2 SQIVND (reference sequence). CDR3: CASSAGQGVDQPQHF. The CDR3 DNA reads TGTGCCAGTAGTGCTGGACAGGGGGTGGATCAGCCCCAGCATTTT.

CDR3 protein: CASSQDRQGLDSPLHF. The CDR3, as DNA: TGTGCCAGCAGCCAAGATCGACAGGGTTTGGATTCACCCCTCCACTTT. This chain links TRBV3-1 (or the pseudogene TRBV3-2) with TRBJ1-6, with TRBD1 matching over 7 bases. The trim removed 0 bases at V and 8 bases at J, leaving 7 bases unmatched. Germline V lookup: CDR1 LGHDT, CDR2 YNNKEL (reference sequence). The CDR3 covers 16 residues.

This clone was found once. The gene calls are TRBV12-2 and TRBJ2-7; the DNA was not used to check the table's D call, TRBD2. TRBV12-2 is described as a pseudogene. The CDR3 is 17 amino acids. CDR3 in DNA: TGTGCAAGTCGCTACTTCAGCTTATGGGGTCGGGAGCACGAGCAGTACTTC. Translation: CASRYFSLWGREHEQYF.

V is TRBV19 and J is TRBJ2-3; 9 positions agree with TRBD2. The CDR3 length is 14 residues. Germline CDR1 and CDR2: LNHDA and SQIVND (reference sequence). The V gene end was trimmed by 6 bases and the J gene end by 6 bases; junction bases not matched to a gene: 7. CDR3 in DNA: TGTGCCAGTAGGATGGCGGGGGGGTTGGATACGCAGTATTTT. Its protein is CASRMAGGLDTQYF.

This rearrangement joins TRBV5-1 to TRBJ1-2, with a tentative D call TRBD1 (5 bases). Between the trimmed V and J ends, which lost 1 base and 7 bases, there was a span of 11 bases. This CDR3 has 13 amino acids. Germline assignment: CDR1 SGHRS and CDR2 YFSETQ. The CDR3 spells CASSLSGEAGYTF. The CDR3 DNA sequence: TGCGCCAGCAGCTTGTCGGGGGAAGCTGGCTACACCTTC.

This clone occurred a few times. The rearrangement links TRBV4-1 to TRBJ1-5; tentatively, D is TRBD1 (5 bases). This CDR3 has 15 residues. Trimming stripped 0 bases from V and 5 bases from J, with 11 bases between. CDR1 is MGHRA and CDR2 is YSYEKL in the germline V gene. The CDR3 reads CASSQEVTGDQPQHF. CDR3 nucleotide sequence: TGCGCCAGCAGCCAAGAAGTTACGGGGGATCAGCCCCAGCATTTT.

The V call is TRBV30, the J call TRBJ2-1; D is unclear. This CDR3 comprises 15 residues. CDR1 is GTSNPN and CDR2 is SVGIG in the germline V gene (reference sequence). Trimming removed 3 bases at V and 4 bases at J, with 16 bases between. The CDR3 here is CAWSADSTVYNEQFF. The CDR3 DNA reads as TGTGCCTGGAGCGCCGATTCGACTGTATACAATGAGCAGTTCTTC.

This chain links TRBV19 with TRBJ2-7; the D gene is possibly TRBD2 (7 bases). The length of the CDR3 is 13 residues. Germline V CDR1 and CDR2: LNHDA, SQIVND (reference sequence). Trimming removed 0 bases at V and 6 bases at J, with 9 bases between. The CDR3 loop reads CASSIERGGEQYF. DNA of the CDR3: TGTGCCAGTAGTATAGAAAGGGGGGGCGAGCAGTACTTC.